This T cell receptor (beta chain) came from a study of blood T cell repertoires in COVID-19. The overall study: COVID-19 samples, acute and convalescent, were from the United States, Italy and Spain. In each case, the material was cDNA or gDNA derived from T cells, B-cell-depleted T cells, or PBMCs.

This clone was found once. The V and J ends lost 4 bases and 6 bases, in that order; junction bases with no gene match: 7. Germline V gene lookup returns CDR1 LGHDT and CDR2 YNNKEL (reference sequence). The CDR3 runs 15 residues. Original handling: Amplification of reference gene primers provided the estimated nucleated cell counts. TCRdb's copy holds only in-frame clones and misses some; the assay was immunoSEQ multiplex PCR. D and trimming come from the DNA, and the V and J calls and clone size come from that table. This sample has around 63,000 clones; more than 70% occur once, and the top ten carry about 7.1%.

The rearrangement joins TRBV3-1 (or the pseudogene TRBV3-2) to TRBJ2-1; 9 bases fit TRBD1. Material for sequencing was peripheral blood. The TCR was taken from a man between 60 and 75 years old with acute or convalescent COVID-19. CDR3 loop: CASSLSLGQGNEQFF. The CDR3 DNA reads TGTGCCAGCAGCCTTAGTTTGGGACAGGGCAATGAGCAGTTCTTC.